This T cell receptor beta chain was profiled in a study of spatial heterogeneity in lung cancer. The overall study: The count of detected beta-chain sequences consistently exceeded that of alpha-chain sequences.

Broader study findings: Blood contained ubiquitous expanded tumor TCRs more at resection than at follow-up.

With respect to this clonotype: Its antigen is undetermined.

The time point was: sample taken at primary tumor resection. TCRs were sequenced from unsorted whole RNA of tumor, nontumor lung or PBMC. Germline V gene data show CDR1 as SEHNR and CDR2 as FQNEAQ (reference sequence). Trimming stripped 0 bases from V and 3 bases from J, with 9 bases between. The CDR3 loop spans 14 amino acids. TCRdb called the 5' RACE reads again in MiXCR, with one record for every CDR3 protein. This sample carries 55,000 to 70,000 distinct CDR3 sequences, around 6% of them seen once, and the ten largest clones take 14% to 15%. This TCR came from a female donor with early-stage non-small cell lung cancer. This chain uses TRBV7-9 with TRBJ2-7, with D unresolved. The material sequenced was PBMCs, taken at surgery. The DNA for the CDR3 is TGTGCCAGCAGCTTAGCTGGCCAGATCTACGAGCAGTACTTC. As protein: CASSLAGQIYEQYF.